The entry below describes one T cell receptor beta chain. This sample stems from a study of blood T cell repertoires in COVID-19. Repertoires were generated with immunoSEQ multiplex PCR, while TCRdb's copy carries only in-frame clones and drops some. The sample lists fewer than 200,000 clones; approximately 80% were seen once. This CDR3 contains 15 residues. Unmatched junction bases numbered 8, after V lost 1 base and J lost 6 bases. CDR1 is SGHNT, CDR2 YYREEE, per germline (reference sequence). The sample comprised peripheral blood. V usage is TRBV5-4 and J usage is TRBJ1-2; 8 bases line up with TRBD1. This TCR came from a human donor in a cohort sampled during active COVID-19. CDR3 sequence (DNA): TGTGCCAGCAGCTTGTTCCGGACAGGGAGCCATGGCTACACCTTC. This translates into CASSLFRTGSHGYTF.